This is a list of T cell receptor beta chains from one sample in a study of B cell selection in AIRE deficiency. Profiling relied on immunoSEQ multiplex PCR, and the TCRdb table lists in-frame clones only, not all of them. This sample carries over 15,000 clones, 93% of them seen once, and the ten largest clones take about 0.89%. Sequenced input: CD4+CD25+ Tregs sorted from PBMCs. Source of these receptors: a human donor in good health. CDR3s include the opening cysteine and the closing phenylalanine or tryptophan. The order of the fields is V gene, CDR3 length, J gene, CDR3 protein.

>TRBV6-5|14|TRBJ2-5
CASSYSYRQETQYF
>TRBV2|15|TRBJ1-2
CASRGDRGEVYGYTF
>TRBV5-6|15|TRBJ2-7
CASSPGLAAAYEQYF
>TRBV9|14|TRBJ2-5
CASSVGERQETQYF
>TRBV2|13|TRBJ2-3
CAGGTAFTDTQYF
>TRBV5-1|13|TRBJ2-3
CASSLAPGTPQYF
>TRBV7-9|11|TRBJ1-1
CAVLSPTEAFF
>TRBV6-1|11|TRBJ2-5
CASSYGETQYF
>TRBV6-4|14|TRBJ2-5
CASSVNQGRETQYF
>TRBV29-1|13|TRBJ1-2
CSATELVNYGYTF
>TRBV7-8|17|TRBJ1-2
CASSLRQASLGNYGYTF
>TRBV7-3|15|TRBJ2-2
CASSPTLQGTGELFF
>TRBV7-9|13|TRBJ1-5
CASSGRQNQPQHF
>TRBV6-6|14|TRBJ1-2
CASRLGGGQGGYTF
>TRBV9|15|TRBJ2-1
CASSVLAVGLHEQFF
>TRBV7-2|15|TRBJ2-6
CASSLQRSGANVLTF
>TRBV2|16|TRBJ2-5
CATLRGNAGGGETQYF
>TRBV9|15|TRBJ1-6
CASSPASDGLTPLHF
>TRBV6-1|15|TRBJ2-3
CASSASGSNGDTQYF
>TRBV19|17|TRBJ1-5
CASRDSIGSAGIRPQHF
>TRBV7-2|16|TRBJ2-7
CASSLMRAANVYEQYF
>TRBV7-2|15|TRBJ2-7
CASSLAPASSYEQYF
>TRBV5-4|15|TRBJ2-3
CASRTDGGSTDTQYF
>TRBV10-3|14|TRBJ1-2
CAISENAANYGYTF
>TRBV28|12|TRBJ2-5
CASSSAQETQYF
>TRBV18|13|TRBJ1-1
CASSKTGATEAFF
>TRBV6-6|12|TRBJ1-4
CASSRGNEKLFF
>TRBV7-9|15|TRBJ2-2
CASSLGTGRMGELFF
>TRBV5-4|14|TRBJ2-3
CASSLVGAKDTQYF
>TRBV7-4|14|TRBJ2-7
CASSLDSFFSEQYF
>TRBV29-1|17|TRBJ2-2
CSVEEGGRPLNTGELFF
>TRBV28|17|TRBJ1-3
CASSLRGTGGPGNTIYF
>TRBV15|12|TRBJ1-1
CATSPANTEAFF
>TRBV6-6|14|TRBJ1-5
CASFPTGGNQPQHF
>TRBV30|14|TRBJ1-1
CAWTLGTLNTEAFF
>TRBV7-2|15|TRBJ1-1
CASSLMGHLNTEAFF
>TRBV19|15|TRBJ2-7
CASSTRFRDGGEQYF
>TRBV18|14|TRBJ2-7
CASSPQSSSYEQYF
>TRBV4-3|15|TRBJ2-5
CASSQDPTRRGTQYF
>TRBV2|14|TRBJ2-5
CASSPPSGRETQYF
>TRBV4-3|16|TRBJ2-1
CASSPWTGSSYNEQFF
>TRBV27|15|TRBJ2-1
CASSLDGSSYNEQFF
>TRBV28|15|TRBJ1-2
CASSLPPPGVGGYTF
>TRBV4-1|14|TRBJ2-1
CASSQPNLAGVQFF
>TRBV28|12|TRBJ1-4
CASSMPRGKLFF
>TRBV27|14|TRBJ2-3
CASSSGQGLSTQYF
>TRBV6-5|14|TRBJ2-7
CASSGGSHSYEQYF
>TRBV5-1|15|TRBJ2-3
CASSLQGATPQGQYF